This T cell receptor beta chain derives from a study of T-cell reconstitution after alpha-beta-depleted transplantation in children. The study's findings and limits: Several hundred expanded graft clones reportedly were the source of alpha-beta T cells about two months after transplant. Newly produced T cells mostly provided counts and TCRbeta diversity after one year, as hyperexpanded clones declined. The high TCRbeta diversity at day 60 in some patients came from surviving recipient T cells and thymic progenitors.

Germline trimming cut 0 bases from V and 6 bases from J; bases unmatched to any gene: 3. From germline, CDR1 is MNHEY and CDR2 SVGAGI. The CDR3 has 14 residues. Researchers prepared the TCRbeta library using unique molecular identifiers, the study reports. Each CDR3 protein gets one entry after TCRdb re-called the PCR reads with MiXCR. Of approximately 1,000,000 distinct CDR3 sequences in the sample, about 29% were seen once. In this sample, this clonotype turned up a few times. No antigen is known for it. The V call is TRBV6-5, the J call TRBJ2-3, with 7 bases matching TRBD2. The specimen was PBMCs, mostly from graft donor cells, collected 360 days after TCRalphabeta/CD19-depleted stem cell transplant. The origin of this receptor is a boy under two years old who had a stem cell transplant for SCID, so the T cells may come from the graft donor. This chain's CDR3 is CASSYSSGQDTQYF. The CDR3 bases are TGTGCCAGCAGTTACTCTAGCGGGCAGGATACGCAGTATTTT.